This passage covers 5 T cell receptor beta chains from one sample sequenced in a study of T cell changes during pregnancy in multiple sclerosis. The protocol was immunoSEQ multiplex PCR, while the TCRdb copy is restricted to in-frame clones and leaves out a portion. The sample lists approximately 49,000 clones; 85% to 95% were seen once. Source: CD4+ T cells from peripheral blood mononuclear cells, taken in the second trimester of pregnancy. All receptors derive from a female donor in good health, enrolled as a control in a pregnancy study.

V gene TRBV19 combines with J gene TRBJ2-3; 13 nucleotides align to TRBD2. Trimming removed 5 bases from V and 4 bases from J; junction bases left unmatched: 6. CDR1 is LNHDA and CDR2 is SQIVND in the germline V gene (reference sequence). This CDR3 region has 16 residues. CDR3 nucleotides: TGTGCCAGTAGTTGGGGGACTAGCGGGAACCCAGATACGCAGTATTTT. This gives the protein CASSWGTSGNPDTQYF.

The chain is built from TRBV18 and TRBJ2-7, with 9 bases matching TRBD2. V gave up 3 bases and J gave up 5 bases; unmatched junction bases: 8. The CDR3 covers 15 residues. Germline V lookup: CDR1 KGHSH, CDR2 LQKENI. CDR3: CASSPYYSGSNEQYF. Written as DNA, the CDR3 is TGTGCCAGCTCACCCTACTATAGCGGGAGCAACGAGCAGTACTTC. The full variable domain, rest sourced from reference TRBV18 and TRBJ2-7, is NAGVMQNPRHLVRRRGQEARLRCSPMKGHSHVYWYRQLPEEGLKFMVYLQKENIIDESGMPKERFSAEFPKEGPSILRIQQVVRGDSAAYFCASSPYYSGSNEQYFGPGTRLTVT.

Only one count was recorded for this clone. V usage is TRBV6-1 and J usage is TRBJ2-4; 7 nucleotides agree with TRBD1. CDR1 MNHNS and CDR2 SASEGT come from the germline V gene. After removal of 4 bases from V and 6 bases from J, the junction contained 6 bases not matched to a gene. The CDR3 has 14 amino acids. The CDR3 here is CASSGNHRGNIQYF. The CDR3 region has the DNA TGTGCCAGCAGTGGAAACCACAGGGGAAACATTCAGTACTTC.

This rearrangement joins TRBV14 to TRBJ2-1; 8 bases align to TRBD2. There are 16 residues in the CDR3. Germline assignment: CDR1 SGHDN and CDR2 FVKESK. Germline trimming cut 1 base from V and 4 bases from J; bases unmatched to any gene: 6. This CDR3 reads CASSQGRTSLYNEQFF. Here the CDR3 DNA reads TGTGCCAGCAGCCAAGGTCGGACTAGCCTTTACAATGAGCAGTTCTTC. The whole variable domain, remainder taken from reference TRBV14 and TRBJ2-1, is EAGVTQFPSHSVIEKGQTVTLRCDPISGHDNLYWYRRVMGKEIKFLLHFVKESKQDESGMPNNRFLAERTGGTYSTLKVQPAELEDSGVYFCASSQGRTSLYNEQFFGPGTRLTVL.

This chain joins TRBV7-2 and TRBJ2-1; no reliable D call. Looked up from germline, CDR1 is SGHTA and CDR2 is FQGNSA. The V end lost 6 bases, the J end lost 0 bases, and 12 bases lay between the germline ends. The length of the CDR3 is 15 residues. Here the CDR3 reads CASRGSRSSYNEQFF. CDR3 bases: TGTGCCAGCAGGGGTTCGAGGAGCTCCTACAATGAGCAGTTCTTC.